These 6 T cell receptor beta chains were sequenced from one sample in a study of T cell repertoires in cytomegalovirus infection. Which antigens these TCRs recognize remains unknown. One entry per CDR3 protein, called by TCRdb with MiXCR from the reads. The sample records about 60,000 distinct CDR3 sequences, 20% to 25% being singletons. Sequenced material: CD8+ T cells from cultured PBMCs, taken from culture after CMV antigen stimulation. All receptors derive from a human donor in good health (CMV status not recorded). Some clones in this sample may be carry-over from other donors' samples.

This clonotype turned up a few times. The chain joins TRBV7-9 to TRBJ2-7, with D unclear. Germline V gene sequence: CDR1 SEHNR, CDR2 FQNEAQ (reference sequence). V shed 4 bases and J shed 2 bases, with 12 bases lying between them. This CDR3 contains 14 residues. The CDR3 region is CASSYGPVTYEQYF. CDR3 nucleotide sequence: TGTGCCAGCAGCTACGGTCCGGTCACCTACGAGCAGTACTTC.

This clonotype occurred many times. The CDR3: CASSLVVEVANEKLFF. The CDR3, as DNA: TGTGCCAGCAGTTTAGTGGTCGAGGTGGCTAATGAAAAACTGTTTTTT. The chain has TRBV28 and TRBJ1-4; D call uncertain. This CDR3 comprises 16 residues. The V gene lost 2 bases and the J gene lost 3 bases, with 13 bases spanning the gap. CDR1 and CDR2 (germline): MDHEN, SYDVKM. Full variable domain (outside the CDR3, taken from reference TRBV28 and TRBJ1-4): DVKVTQSSRYLVKRTGEKVFLECVQDMDHENMFWYRQDPGLGLRLIYFSYDVKMKEKGDIPEGYSVSREKKERFSLILESASTNQTSMYLCASSLVVEVANEKLFFGSGTQLSVL.

The chain carries TRBV7-2 and TRBJ1-1, with 7 bases identical to TRBD1. J was trimmed by 0 bases and V by 5 bases; bases with no gene match: 9. The CDR3 extends over 16 amino acids. Germline assignment: CDR1 SGHTA and CDR2 FQGNSA. CDR3 DNA: TGTGCCAGCAGCGAAGGGGACAGACTCCTGAACACTGAAGCTTTCTTT. Translation: CASSEGDRLLNTEAFF.

The genes are TRBV12-3 or TRBV12-4 and TRBJ2-7; D is possibly TRBD1 (5 bases). The CDR3 contains 14 residues. V shed 4 bases and J shed 2 bases, with 12 bases lying between them. The CDR3 reads CASSYRQFAYEQYF. The CDR3 nucleotides read TGTGCCAGCAGTTACCGACAGTTCGCCTACGAGCAGTACTTC.

The gene calls are TRBV5-4 and TRBJ1-1; D gene unclear. Germline V gene lookup returns CDR1 SGHNT and CDR2 YYREEE (reference sequence). This CDR3 comprises 15 residues. Between the trimmed V and J ends, which lost 2 bases and 0 bases, there was a span of 11 bases. The CDR3 here is CASSLPDRMNTEAFF. The CDR3 nucleotides read TGTGCCAGCAGCTTACCGGACCGCATGAACACTGAAGCTTTCTTT.

This clonotype was recorded many times. This rearrangement joins TRBV7-9 to TRBJ2-5; 7 nucleotides line up with TRBD1. This CDR3 has 15 residues. The germline CDR1 and CDR2 sequences are SEHNR and FQNEAQ (reference sequence). V shed 7 bases and J 0 bases; nucleotides not matched to a gene: 8. The CDR3 loop reads CASTGQRINQETQYF. The CDR3 bases are TGTGCCAGCACGGGACAGCGGATAAACCAAGAGACCCAGTACTTC. The whole variable domain, remainder taken from reference TRBV7-9 and TRBJ2-5, is DTGVSQNPRHKITKRGQNVTFRCDPISEHNRLYWYRQTLGQGPEFLTYFQNEAQLEKSRLLSDRFSAERPKGSFSTLEIQRTEQGDSAMYLCASTGQRINQETQYFGPGTRLLVL.